A selection of T cell receptor beta chains follows, all from one sample in a study of blood T cell repertoires in COVID-19. The protocol was immunoSEQ multiplex PCR, while the TCRdb copy is restricted to in-frame clones and leaves out a portion. The sample consists of approximately 500,000 clones, 89% of them appearing once. The specimen sequenced was peripheral blood. These receptors all come from a man between 18 and 29 years old with COVID-19, enrolled during active disease. The CDR3 runs from the conserved cysteine through the conserved F or W. A D gene is named only where the DNA matches it firmly. For some rows the clone size is stated as once, few or many, or as a class when expanded; others skip it.

d_gene: TRBD2; v_gene: TRBV5-1; abundance: NA; j_gene: TRBJ2-3; CDR3nt: TGCGCCAGCCGGAGGACTAGCGGCACAGATACGCAGTATTTT; CDR3aa: CASRRTSGTDTQYF
d_gene: NA; v_gene: TRBV6-6; abundance: NA; j_gene: TRBJ1-2; CDR3nt: TGTGCCAGCAGCCCCCCGGGGAAATATGGCTACACCTTC; CDR3aa: CASSPPGKYGYTF
d_gene: TRBD1; v_gene: TRBV6-5; abundance: NA; j_gene: TRBJ2-7; CDR3nt: TGTGCCAGCAGAACGACAGGGGAGGACGAGCAGTACTTC; CDR3aa: CASRTTGEDEQYF
d_gene: NA; v_gene: TRBV6-5; abundance: NA; j_gene: TRBJ1-3; CDR3nt: TGTGCCAGCAGTTACTCGAGGGTTCTGGGAAACACCATATATTTT; CDR3aa: CASSYSRVLGNTIYF
d_gene: TRBD1; v_gene: TRBV19; abundance: NA; j_gene: TRBJ1-5; CDR3nt: TGTGCCAGTAGTATATTACCGGGACAGGGGGATCAGCCCCAGCATTTT; CDR3aa: CASSILPGQGDQPQHF
d_gene: TRBD1; v_gene: TRBV13; abundance: NA; j_gene: TRBJ1-2; CDR3nt: TGTGCCAGCAGCTTATTGACAGGGGTTATGGTACGTGGCTACACCTTC; CDR3aa: CASSLLTGVMVRGYTF
d_gene: TRBD1; v_gene: TRBV11-2; abundance: NA; j_gene: TRBJ2-7; CDR3nt: TGTGCCAGCAGCCGGGACAGCTCCTACGAGCAGTACTTC; CDR3aa: CASSRDSSYEQYF
d_gene: TRBD2; v_gene: TRBV7-3; abundance: few; j_gene: TRBJ2-2; CDR3nt: TGTGCCAGCAGGAGGCTAGCGGTGAACACCGGGGAGCTGTTTTTT; CDR3aa: CASRRLAVNTGELFF
d_gene: NA; v_gene: TRBV7-9; abundance: few; j_gene: TRBJ1-1; CDR3nt: TGTGCCAGCAGCCCTATTACCATGAACACTGAAGCTTTCTTT; CDR3aa: CASSPITMNTEAFF
d_gene: TRBD1; v_gene: TRBV27; abundance: NA; j_gene: TRBJ1-1; CDR3nt: TGTGCCAGCAGTTTGTTACAGGGGGCTGAAGCTTTCTTT; CDR3aa: CASSLLQGAEAFF
d_gene: TRBD1; v_gene: TRBV24-1; abundance: NA; j_gene: TRBJ2-2; CDR3nt: TGTGCCACCAGTGACCCGACAGGGTCAAACACCGGGGAGCTGTTTTTT; CDR3aa: CATSDPTGSNTGELFF